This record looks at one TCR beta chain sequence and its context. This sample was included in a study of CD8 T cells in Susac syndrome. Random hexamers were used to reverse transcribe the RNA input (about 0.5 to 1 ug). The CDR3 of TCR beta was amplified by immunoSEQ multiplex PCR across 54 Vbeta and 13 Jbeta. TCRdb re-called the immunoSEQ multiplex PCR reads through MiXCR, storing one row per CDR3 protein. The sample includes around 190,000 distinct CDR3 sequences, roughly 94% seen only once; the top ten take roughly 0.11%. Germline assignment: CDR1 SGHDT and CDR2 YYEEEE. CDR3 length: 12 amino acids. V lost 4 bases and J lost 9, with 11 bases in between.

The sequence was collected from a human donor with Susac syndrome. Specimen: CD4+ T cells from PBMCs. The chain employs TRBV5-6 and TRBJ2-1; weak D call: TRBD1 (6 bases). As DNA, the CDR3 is TGTGCCAGCAGCGTTGTAGGGGGTGAGCAGTTCTTC. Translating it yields CASSVVGGEQFF.